A selection of T cell receptor beta chains follows, all from one sample in a study of blood T cell repertoires in COVID-19. Generated by immunoSEQ multiplex PCR, the TCRdb table keeps only in-frame clones and is missing some. The sample yields some 110,000 clones, roughly 88% seen once. Sample: peripheral blood. Receptors originate from a woman in her 70s with acute or convalescent COVID-19. Both conserved end residues are part of each CDR3. Each record gives: V gene, D gene, J gene, clone size, CDR3 protein, CDR3 DNA. A D gene is named only where the DNA matches it firmly. Not all rows give a size; the values are once, few, many and, for expanded clones, a class.

v_call: TRBV6-5
d_call: NA
j_call: TRBJ1-2
clone_size: NA
cdr3_aa: CASKTSFGYTF
cdr3_nt: TGTGCCAGCAAGACATCCTTTGGCTACACCTTC

v_call: TRBV2
d_call: NA
j_call: TRBJ2-2
clone_size: NA
cdr3_aa: CASSLQDTGELFF
cdr3_nt: TGTGCCAGCAGTTTACAGGACACCGGGGAGCTGTTTTTT

v_call: TRBV5-1
d_call: TRBD1
j_call: TRBJ1-2
clone_size: NA
cdr3_aa: CASSLVTGQYYGYTF
cdr3_nt: TGCGCCAGCAGCTTAGTGACAGGGCAGTACTATGGCTACACCTTC

v_call: TRBV7-2
d_call: NA
j_call: TRBJ2-7
clone_size: once
cdr3_aa: CASSSPPNTYEQYF
cdr3_nt: TGTGCCAGCAGCTCCCCCCCTAATACCTACGAGCAGTACTTC

v_call: TRBV27
d_call: TRBD2
j_call: TRBJ2-1
clone_size: NA
cdr3_aa: CASRSGRANEQFF
cdr3_nt: TGTGCCAGCAGGAGCGGGAGGGCGAATGAGCAGTTCTTC

v_call: TRBV7-8
d_call: TRBD1
j_call: TRBJ2-3
clone_size: NA
cdr3_aa: CASSSTGGGTDTQYF
cdr3_nt: TGTGCCAGCAGCTCGACAGGGGGAGGCACAGATACGCAGTATTTT

v_call: TRBV11-2
d_call: NA
j_call: TRBJ2-5
clone_size: once
cdr3_aa: CASSPGLYQETQYF
cdr3_nt: TGTGCCAGCAGCCCAGGATTGTACCAAGAGACCCAGTACTTC

v_call: TRBV24-1
d_call: TRBD2
j_call: TRBJ2-3
clone_size: NA
cdr3_aa: CATSPPGTSGFSDTQYF
cdr3_nt: TGTGCCACCAGCCCCCCCGGGACTAGCGGCTTCAGTGATACGCAGTATTTT

v_call: TRBV6-2/TRBV6-3
d_call: NA
j_call: TRBJ2-5
clone_size: NA
cdr3_aa: CASSWTVGTQYF
cdr3_nt: TGTGCCAGCAGTTGGACAGTGGGGACCCAGTACTTC

v_call: TRBV29-1
d_call: TRBD1
j_call: TRBJ1-1
clone_size: NA
cdr3_aa: CSVGGRLNTEAFF
cdr3_nt: TGCAGCGTAGGGGGCCGGTTGAACACTGAAGCTTTCTTT

v_call: TRBV11-3
d_call: TRBD1
j_call: TRBJ1-2
clone_size: NA
cdr3_aa: CASSSYEGATRTF
cdr3_nt: TGTGCCAGCAGCTCCTATGAGGGGGCGACGAGGACCTTC

v_call: TRBV29-1
d_call: NA
j_call: TRBJ2-5
clone_size: NA
cdr3_aa: CSDLRGETQYF
cdr3_nt: TGCAGCGACCTTAGGGGGGAGACCCAGTACTTC

v_call: TRBV30
d_call: NA
j_call: TRBJ1-6
clone_size: NA
cdr3_aa: CAWRGTQRTPLHF
cdr3_nt: TGTGCCTGGAGGGGTACTCAGCGAACACCCCTCCACTTT

v_call: TRBV5-4
d_call: TRBD1
j_call: TRBJ1-2
clone_size: NA
cdr3_aa: CASSPGTGALNYGYTF
cdr3_nt: TGTGCCAGCAGCCCGGGGACAGGGGCGTTGAACTATGGCTACACCTTC

v_call: TRBV5-6
d_call: TRBD2
j_call: TRBJ2-3
clone_size: NA
cdr3_aa: CASSALAGAGYF
cdr3_nt: TGTGCCAGCAGCGCCCTAGCGGGGGCCGGGTATTTT

v_call: TRBV5-8
d_call: TRBD2
j_call: TRBJ2-1
clone_size: NA
cdr3_aa: CASSLAIGLATNEQFF
cdr3_nt: TGTGCCAGCAGCTTGGCCATAGGACTAGCGACTAATGAGCAGTTCTTC

v_call: TRBV10-3
d_call: NA
j_call: TRBJ1-1
clone_size: NA
cdr3_aa: CAISGGEGGRAFF
cdr3_nt: TGTGCCATCAGTGGGGGAGAAGGGGGTAGAGCTTTCTTT

v_call: TRBV6-6
d_call: TRBD2
j_call: TRBJ2-5
clone_size: NA
cdr3_aa: CASSPQSGTRETQYF
cdr3_nt: TGTGCCAGCAGCCCTCAGAGCGGGACGCGGGAGACCCAGTACTTC

v_call: TRBV19
d_call: TRBD1
j_call: TRBJ1-3
clone_size: NA
cdr3_aa: CASRTGTDLSGNTIYF
cdr3_nt: TGTGCCAGTAGGACCGGGACAGACCTTTCTGGAAACACCATATATTTT

v_call: TRBV15
d_call: TRBD2
j_call: TRBJ2-1
clone_size: few
cdr3_aa: CATSRGSGRSPGGNEQFF
cdr3_nt: TGTGCCACCAGCAGAGGAAGCGGGAGGTCCCCAGGGGGCAATGAGCAGTTCTTC

v_call: TRBV9
d_call: NA
j_call: TRBJ2-2
clone_size: once
cdr3_aa: CASSVGGDTGELFF
cdr3_nt: TGTGCCAGCAGCGTCGGGGGAGACACCGGGGAGCTGTTTTTT

v_call: TRBV6-5
d_call: NA
j_call: TRBJ1-2
clone_size: NA
cdr3_aa: CASSYRSVTNYGYTF
cdr3_nt: TGTGCCAGCAGTTACCGCAGCGTGACTAACTATGGCTACACCTTC

v_call: TRBV7-2
d_call: NA
j_call: TRBJ1-2
clone_size: NA
cdr3_aa: CASSLDSNYGYTF
cdr3_nt: TGTGCCAGCAGTTTGGACAGTAACTATGGCTACACCTTC

v_call: TRBV25-1
d_call: TRBD1
j_call: TRBJ2-7
clone_size: few
cdr3_aa: CASIPPGTGSGEQYF
cdr3_nt: TGTGCCAGCATCCCCCCGGGGACAGGGTCCGGGGAGCAGTACTTC

v_call: TRBV5-1
d_call: TRBD1
j_call: TRBJ1-1
clone_size: NA
cdr3_aa: CASSSRGPAEAFF
cdr3_nt: TGCGCCAGCAGCTCCAGGGGGCCGGCTGAAGCTTTCTTT

v_call: TRBV5-8
d_call: NA
j_call: TRBJ2-3
clone_size: NA
cdr3_aa: CASSGGDITDTQYF
cdr3_nt: TGTGCCAGCAGCGGCGGAGATATCACAGATACGCAGTATTTT

v_call: TRBV2
d_call: NA
j_call: TRBJ1-1
clone_size: NA
cdr3_aa: CASSERGMNTEAFF
cdr3_nt: TGTGCCAGCAGTGAAAGGGGCATGAACACTGAAGCTTTCTTT

v_call: TRBV29-1
d_call: TRBD2
j_call: TRBJ2-1
clone_size: NA
cdr3_aa: CSAARTSGTYRFSEQFF
cdr3_nt: TGCAGCGCGGCACGGACTAGCGGAACTTATCGGTTCAGTGAGCAGTTCTTC

v_call: TRBV21-1
d_call: NA
j_call: TRBJ2-1
clone_size: NA
cdr3_aa: CASSKDNGSSYNEQFF
cdr3_nt: TGTGCCAGCAGCAAAGACAACGGGAGCTCCTACAATGAGCAGTTCTTC

v_call: TRBV27
d_call: NA
j_call: TRBJ1-6
clone_size: few
cdr3_aa: CASTQQGRDSPLHF
cdr3_nt: TGTGCCAGCACCCAGCAGGGTCGGGATTCACCCCTCCACTTT

v_call: TRBV19
d_call: NA
j_call: TRBJ2-1
clone_size: once
cdr3_aa: CASSIGQNNEQFF
cdr3_nt: TGTGCCAGTAGTATAGGACAGAACAATGAGCAGTTCTTC

v_call: TRBV12-3/TRBV12-4
d_call: NA
j_call: TRBJ1-5
clone_size: NA
cdr3_aa: CASSLNSQPQHF
cdr3_nt: TGTGCCAGCAGTTTAAATAGTCAGCCCCAGCATTTT

v_call: TRBV9
d_call: NA
j_call: TRBJ1-1
clone_size: NA
cdr3_aa: CASSVTGGSTEAFF
cdr3_nt: TGTGCCAGCAGCGTGACAGGCGGATCCACTGAAGCTTTCTTT

v_call: TRBV9
d_call: TRBD2
j_call: TRBJ2-7
clone_size: NA
cdr3_aa: CASSVALAGSTEQYF
cdr3_nt: TGTGCCAGCAGCGTAGCACTAGCGGGGTCTACGGAGCAGTACTTC

v_call: TRBV6-1
d_call: TRBD1
j_call: TRBJ1-6
clone_size: once
cdr3_aa: CASSETTGVSPLHF
cdr3_nt: TGTGCCAGCAGTGAAACGACAGGGGTGTCACCCCTCCACTTT

v_call: TRBV7-6
d_call: TRBD2
j_call: TRBJ2-7
clone_size: NA
cdr3_aa: CASSLGLAGSSKDEQYF
cdr3_nt: TGTGCCAGCAGCCTGGGACTAGCGGGGTCATCGAAGGACGAGCAGTACTTC

v_call: TRBV19
d_call: NA
j_call: TRBJ1-5
clone_size: once
cdr3_aa: CASSARLSNQPQHF
cdr3_nt: TGTGCCAGTAGTGCTCGACTTAGCAATCAGCCCCAGCATTTT

v_call: TRBV5-4
d_call: NA
j_call: TRBJ1-4
clone_size: NA
cdr3_aa: CASSRGVGKEGEKLFF
cdr3_nt: TGTGCCAGCAGCCGTGGGGTTGGGAAGGAGGGTGAAAAACTGTTTTTT

v_call: TRBV6-5
d_call: NA
j_call: TRBJ2-1
clone_size: NA
cdr3_aa: CASRVEEQGYNEQFF
cdr3_nt: TGTGCCAGCAGGGTCGAGGAGCAAGGTTACAATGAGCAGTTCTTC

v_call: TRBV6-5
d_call: TRBD2
j_call: TRBJ2-7
clone_size: NA
cdr3_aa: CATGTSGSYEQYF
cdr3_nt: TGTGCCACCGGGACTAGCGGTTCCTACGAGCAGTACTTC

v_call: TRBV18
d_call: TRBD1
j_call: TRBJ2-7
clone_size: NA
cdr3_aa: CASSPGQGAQNEQYF
cdr3_nt: TGTGCCAGCTCACCGGGCCAGGGGGCGCAGAACGAGCAGTACTTC

v_call: TRBV29-1
d_call: NA
j_call: TRBJ2-5
clone_size: NA
cdr3_aa: CSVEDPGVETQYF
cdr3_nt: TGCAGCGTTGAGGATCCGGGGGTAGAGACCCAGTACTTC

v_call: TRBV6-5
d_call: TRBD1
j_call: TRBJ2-1
clone_size: NA
cdr3_aa: CASRWTGERRNEQFF
cdr3_nt: TGTGCCAGCCGCTGGACAGGGGAAAGACGGAATGAGCAGTTCTTC

v_call: TRBV7-2
d_call: NA
j_call: TRBJ2-1
clone_size: NA
cdr3_aa: CASSLERLSSYNEQFF
cdr3_nt: TGTGCCAGCAGCTTAGAGCGCCTGAGCTCCTACAATGAGCAGTTCTTC

v_call: TRBV2
d_call: NA
j_call: TRBJ1-3
clone_size: once
cdr3_aa: CAIDQGSSGNTIYF
cdr3_nt: TGTGCCATCGACCAGGGAAGCTCTGGAAACACCATATATTTT

v_call: TRBV3-1/TRBV3-2
d_call: NA
j_call: TRBJ1-4
clone_size: NA
cdr3_aa: CASSQAGRTNNEKLFF
cdr3_nt: TGTGCCAGCAGCCAAGCGGGCAGGACTAATAATGAAAAACTGTTTTTT

v_call: TRBV15
d_call: TRBD2
j_call: TRBJ2-7
clone_size: NA
cdr3_aa: CATSSYGTSGRYEQYF
cdr3_nt: TGTGCCACCAGCAGCTATGGGACTAGCGGGAGGTACGAGCAGTACTTC

v_call: TRBV28
d_call: NA
j_call: TRBJ2-7
clone_size: few
cdr3_aa: CASSSPRGIGYEQYF
cdr3_nt: TGTGCCAGCAGTTCCCCAAGGGGTATTGGTTACGAGCAGTACTTC

v_call: TRBV7-8
d_call: NA
j_call: TRBJ2-1
clone_size: NA
cdr3_aa: CASSPSTGRNEQFF
cdr3_nt: TGTGCCAGCAGCCCCTCGACAGGGAGGAATGAGCAGTTCTTC